The next 19 T cell receptor beta chains were all read from a single sample in a study of blood T cell repertoires in COVID-19. Using immunoSEQ multiplex PCR, the repertoire was profiled, and TCRdb retains in-frame clones only, with some absent. Among about 200,000 clones listed, under 90% were seen once. The sample was PBMCs or T cells enriched from blood (not recorded which). The receptors come from a woman aged 45-65 years with acute COVID-19.

This chain connects TRBV6-7 to TRBJ2-7; TRBD1 matches 8 bases. TRBV6-7 belongs to the ORF category, with a function that is uncertain. The CDR3 extends over 17 amino acids. V lost 4 bases, J lost 0 bases, and 11 bases stayed unmatched. Written as DNA, the CDR3 is TGTGCCAGCAGTTCCGATATAGGACAGGGCTACTCCTACGAGCAGTACTTC. As protein: CASSSDIGQGYSYEQYF.

The gene calls are TRBV28 and TRBJ1-2; D unresolved. The CDR3 has 12 amino acids. Germline CDR1 is MDHEN and CDR2 is SYDVKM. Trimming took 3 bases from V and 5 from J, leaving 7 bases between them. DNA of the CDR3: TGTGCCAGCAGTTTCTTACAATATGGCTACACCTTC. It is translated as CASSFLQYGYTF.

This clone was observed many times. The chain couples TRBV7-8 to TRBJ1-5, with D possibly matching TRBD1 (5 bases). V lost 1 base, J lost 5 bases, and 24 bases lay in between. There are 19 residues in the CDR3. Germline lookup yields CDR1 SGHVS and CDR2 FQNEAQ. The CDR3 nucleotides are TGTGCCAGCAGCTTAGTAGGGGTCCAGGACATCGTAACAGATCAGCCCCAGCATTTT. Translating it yields CASSLVGVQDIVTDQPQHF.

This rearrangement joins TRBV18 to TRBJ1-1; weak D call: TRBD1 (5 bases). The CDR3 has 14 residues. Trimming cost V 6 bases and J 3 bases, with 14 bases left between them. Germline CDR1 KGHSH, CDR2 LQKENI. CDR3 residues: CASSPQGSYTEAFF. The CDR3 nucleotides are TGTGCCAGCTCCCCCCAGGGTTCATACACTGAAGCTTTCTTT.

This chain uses TRBV19 with TRBJ1-1, with 8 bases aligning to TRBD1. Trimming cost V 5 bases and J 1 base; bases outside gene matches: 3. The germline V gene has CDR1 LNHDA and CDR2 SQIVND (reference sequence). CDR3 length equals 14 residues. The CDR3 sequence: CASSQGAGNTEAFF. CDR3 in DNA: TGTGCCAGTAGTCAGGGGGCTGGGAACACTGAAGCTTTCTTT.

On this clone itself: This specimen includes other DNA sequences encoding the same CDR3. The V call is TRBV19, the J call TRBJ1-5; 8 bases fit TRBD1. Germline trimming cut 3 bases from V and 4 bases from J; bases unmatched to any gene: 2. The CDR3 sequence is 14 residues long. The germline CDR1 and CDR2 sequences are LNHDA and SQIVND (reference sequence). For the CDR3, the DNA is TGTGCCAGTAGTATCGGGACAGGTAATCAGCCCCAGCATTTT. Protein sequence: CASSIGTGNQPQHF. Full variable domain (missing parts from reference TRBV19 and TRBJ1-5): DGGITQSPKYLFRKEGQNVTLSCEQNLNHDAMYWYRQDPGQGLRLIYYSQIVNDFQKGDIAEGYSVSREKKESFPLTVTSAQKNPTAFYLCASSIGTGNQPQHFGDGTRLSIL.

This chain connects TRBV7-2 to TRBJ2-7; 9 bases match TRBD1. V shed 3 bases and J 1 base; nucleotides not matched to a gene: 7. The length of the CDR3 is 16 residues. Germline V CDR1 and CDR2: SGHTA, FQGNSA. CDR3 sequence (DNA): TGTGCCAGCAGCTTTACAGGGGGCTCCCTGTCCTACGAGCAGTACTTC. This gives the protein CASSFTGGSLSYEQYF.

The chain combines TRBV24-1 with TRBJ2-7, with D possibly being TRBD1 (5 bases). The CDR3 contains 15 residues. Germline lookup yields CDR1 KGHDR and CDR2 SFDVKD. V gave up 6 bases and J gave up 3 bases, with 17 bases separating them. The CDR3 coding sequence is TGTGCCACCAGTTCTGGGCAGGGCGGATTCTACGAGCAGTACTTC. This gives the protein CATSSGQGGFYEQYF.

The CDR3 DNA reads as TGTGCCAGCAGTTGGCAGGGTGGGAACACTGAAGCTTTCTTT. It encodes CASSWQGGNTEAFF. This rearrangement joins TRBV28 to TRBJ1-1; D is perhaps TRBD1 (5 bases). CDR1 and CDR2 from the germline V gene are MDHEN and SYDVKM. V lost 4 bases and J lost 1, with 10 bases in between. The CDR3 loop spans 14 amino acids.

This clone was seen a few times. J is TRBJ2-2 and V is TRBV19, with 8 nucleotides matching TRBD1. The V and J ends lost 9 bases and 5 bases, in that order; junction bases with no gene match: 8. This CDR3 region has 14 residues. Germline V gene data show CDR1 as LNHDA and CDR2 as SQIVND (reference sequence). The CDR3 region is CASLTGVETGELFF. The CDR3, as DNA: TGTGCCAGCTTGACAGGGGTCGAGACCGGGGAGCTGTTTTTT.

This clone was recorded many times. The sample contains more than one DNA sequence encoding this CDR3. The rearrangement joins TRBV18 to TRBJ2-3; D ambiguous. V was cut by 6 bases and J by 0 bases, with 7 bases left in between. From germline, CDR1 is KGHSH and CDR2 LQKENI. The CDR3 totals 13 residues. Written as DNA, the CDR3 is TGTGCCAGCTCTCCTACTAGCACAGATACGCAGTATTTT. Translated: CASSPTSTDTQYF.

This chain connects TRBV11-2 to TRBJ2-7; D unresolved. The CDR3 length is 13 residues. The germline gives CDR1 SGHAT, CDR2 FQNNGV. V gave up 3 bases and J gave up 3 bases, with 9 bases separating them. This chain's CDR3 is CASSFSRNYEQYF. The CDR3 region has the DNA TGTGCCAGCAGCTTTAGCCGTAACTACGAGCAGTACTTC.

The genes are TRBV19 and TRBJ1-1; no definite D call. This CDR3 is built from 15 residues. V gave up 3 bases and J gave up 5 bases, with 16 bases separating them. Germline V gene lookup returns CDR1 LNHDA and CDR2 SQIVND (reference sequence). Written as DNA, the CDR3 is TGTGCCAGTAGTATTCTCCGGGCGGGATATACTGAAGCTTTCTTT. Amino acid sequence: CASSILRAGYTEAFF.

The chain joins TRBV7-9 to TRBJ1-3, with D possibly TRBD1 on 6 matching bases. Germline V gene lookup returns CDR1 SEHNR and CDR2 FQNEAQ (reference sequence). Trimming left V 5 bases short and J 1 base short, with 12 bases between. The CDR3 covers 15 residues. CDR3 amino acids: CASSATGSSGNTIYF. For the CDR3, the DNA is TGTGCCAGCAGCGCCACAGGGTCGTCTGGAAACACCATATATTTT.

V usage is TRBV28 and J usage is TRBJ2-7; D perhaps matches TRBD2 (6 bases). CDR1 MDHEN and CDR2 SYDVKM come from the germline V gene. CDR3 length: 15 amino acids. V shed 5 bases and J shed 1 base, with 15 bases lying between them. CDR3 DNA sequence: TGTGCCAGCAGTACGACCGGGACTGGATCCTACGAGCAGTACTTC. Translating it yields CASSTTGTGSYEQYF.

V and J are TRBV6-2 or TRBV6-3 and TRBJ2-7, with 9 bases identical to TRBD1. J gave up 4 bases and V 4 bases, and 11 bases lay outside the gene matches. The CDR3 consists of 16 residues. Germline lookup yields CDR1 MNHEY and CDR2 SVGEGT. This chain's CDR3 is CASSSWTGTGIYEQYF. DNA of the CDR3: TGTGCCAGCAGTTCTTGGACCGGGACAGGGATTTACGAGCAGTACTTC.

This clone has at least ten counts. The rearrangement links TRBV27 to TRBJ2-3; a possible D gene is TRBD2 (6 bases). Germline CDR1 and CDR2: MNHEY and SMNVEV (reference sequence). CDR3 size: 14 residues. V was cut by 4 bases and J by 1 base, with 9 bases left in between. As DNA, the CDR3 is TGTGCCAGCAGTTGGGTAGCGGGCACAGATACGCAGTATTTT. As protein: CASSWVAGTDTQYF.

This clone was observed a few times. V gene TRBV24-1 combines with J gene TRBJ1-5, with 7 bases that match TRBD1. The CDR3 is 14 amino acids. Losses at the gene ends were 10 bases for V and 4 bases for J; bases not matched to a gene: 9. Germline V CDR1 and CDR2: KGHDR, SFDVKD. CDR3 protein: CATASGQINQPQHF. In nucleotides, the CDR3 is TGTGCCACAGCCTCGGGACAGATAAATCAGCCCCAGCATTTT.

The chain is built from TRBV6-2 or TRBV6-3 and TRBJ2-3, with a possible D match to TRBD2 (6 bases). The germline V and J ends were trimmed by 8 bases and 0 bases, with 15 bases remaining between them. This CDR3 spans 15 amino acids. From germline, CDR1 is MNHEY and CDR2 SVGEGT. The DNA of the CDR3 is TGTGCCAGCGGTTCTCCAGCGGGCAGCACAGATACGCAGTATTTT. As protein: CASGSPAGSTDTQYF.